These 3 T cell receptor beta chains were sequenced from one sample in a study of blood T cell repertoires in COVID-19. Measured with immunoSEQ multiplex PCR; TCRdb has only the in-frame clones, and not every one. The data show 200,000 to 250,000 clones, approximately 80% seen once. Sequencing used PBMCs or T cells enriched from blood (not recorded which). The receptors shown here come from a woman in her thirties or forties with acute COVID-19.

The chain joins TRBV4-1 to TRBJ1-3, with 7 bases matching TRBD1. Germline values: CDR1 MGHRA, CDR2 YSYEKL. The CDR3 has 16 residues. Trimming removed 4 bases from V and 2 bases from J; junction bases left unmatched: 8. The CDR3 sequence: CASSPRQGYTGNTIYF. The CDR3 DNA reads as TGCGCCAGCAGCCCCCGACAGGGCTACACTGGAAACACCATATATTTT.

The chain carries TRBV14 and TRBJ1-2, with D unclear. Trimming took off 0 bases at V and 4 bases at J, with 6 bases between the two ends. CDR3 length equals 13 residues. Germline V gene data show CDR1 as SGHDN and CDR2 as FVKESK. CDR3 nucleotide sequence: TGTGCCAGCAGCCAAGATATCGGCTATGGCTACACCTTC. This encodes CASSQDIGYGYTF.

This chain uses TRBV5-1 with TRBJ1-4, with TRBD1 as a possible D gene (6 bases). The CDR3 is 15 amino acids. Between the trimmed V and J ends, which lost 7 bases and 8 bases, there was a span of 21 bases. Germline loops: CDR1 SGHRS, CDR2 YFSETQ. CDR3 region: CASSGIGGHGEKLFF. In DNA form, the CDR3 reads TGCGCCAGCTCGGGTATCGGGGGGCATGGAGAAAAACTGTTTTTT.